This note documents a single T cell receptor (beta chain) sequence. Antigen unknown. The germline V and J ends were trimmed by 6 bases and 10 bases, with 16 bases remaining between them. CDR3 size: 14 residues. Germline lookup yields CDR1 MDHEN and CDR2 SYDVKM. This sample is part of a study of T cell repertoires in cytomegalovirus infection. Looking at the study overall: Public TCR beta signatures marked donors with CMV infection and the matching HLA. Findings of the study overall: Ex vivo responses were dominated by HLA-C-restricted CMV-specific TCR beta clonotypes. Summed public TCR beta family frequency identified CMV carriers bearing the relevant HLA.

TCRdb reprocessed the reads with MiXCR, giving one entry per CDR3 protein. Of about 100,000 distinct CDR3 sequences listed, 23% are singletons. The sample was CD8+ T cells from PBMCs. The V call is TRBV28, the J call TRBJ1-6; D is unclear. This receptor was identified in a human donor in good health (CMV status not recorded). Some clones in this sample may be carry-over from other donors' samples. As DNA, the CDR3 is TGTGCCAGCAGCCCATATTCCCCCGTATCACCCCTCCACTTT. This sequence encodes CASSPYSPVSPLHF.